This TCR beta chain is drawn from a study of T cell changes during pregnancy in multiple sclerosis. Clones were sequenced by immunoSEQ multiplex PCR, and TCRdb holds only the in-frame ones, with some missing. The profile covers 100,000 to 130,000 clones, with 85% to 95% appearing a single time and 0.78% taken by the ten largest. This receptor was identified in a female donor in good health, enrolled as a control in a pregnancy study. The sequences come from peripheral blood, collected in the third trimester of pregnancy.

DNA for the CDR3: TGTGCCAGCAGCGTAGGTCACTCAAACACTGAAGCTTTCTTT. This translates into CASSVGHSNTEAFF. The chain uses TRBV9 and TRBJ1-1; D not certain. The V gene lost 0 bases and the J gene lost 2 bases, with 8 bases spanning the gap. From germline, CDR1 is SGDLS and CDR2 YYNGEE. The CDR3 totals 14 residues.